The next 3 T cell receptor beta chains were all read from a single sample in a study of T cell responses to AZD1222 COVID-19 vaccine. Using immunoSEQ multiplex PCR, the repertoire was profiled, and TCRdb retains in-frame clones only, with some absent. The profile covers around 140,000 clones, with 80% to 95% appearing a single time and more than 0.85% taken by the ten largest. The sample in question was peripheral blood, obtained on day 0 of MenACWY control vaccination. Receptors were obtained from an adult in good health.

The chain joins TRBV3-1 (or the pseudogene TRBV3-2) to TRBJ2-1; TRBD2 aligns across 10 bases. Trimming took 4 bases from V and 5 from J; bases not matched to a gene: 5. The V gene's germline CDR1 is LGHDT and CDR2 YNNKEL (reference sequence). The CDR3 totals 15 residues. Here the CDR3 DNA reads TGTGCCAGCAGCCCCGCGCTAGCGGGAGACAATGAGCAGTTCTTC. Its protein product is CASSPALAGDNEQFF.

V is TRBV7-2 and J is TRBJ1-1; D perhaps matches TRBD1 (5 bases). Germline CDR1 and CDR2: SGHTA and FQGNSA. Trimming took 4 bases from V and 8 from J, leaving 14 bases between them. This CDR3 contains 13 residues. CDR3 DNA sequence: TGTGCCAGCAGCTCCTCTATGTGGGGGGAAGCTTTCTTT. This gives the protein CASSSSMWGEAFF. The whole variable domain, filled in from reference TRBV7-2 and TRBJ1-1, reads GAGVSQSPSNKVTEKGKDVELRCDPISGHTALYWYRQSLGQGLEFLIYFQGNSAPDKSGLPSDRFSAERTGGSVSTLTIQRTQQEDSAVYLCASSSSMWGEAFFGQGTRLTVV.

In nucleotides, the CDR3 is TGTGCCAGCAGCTCTAGACTAGCGGGAACAGATACGCAGTATTTT. Translated, it gives CASSSRLAGTDTQYF. V usage is TRBV5-4 and J usage is TRBJ2-3; 11 positions agree with TRBD2. V shed 3 bases and J 3 bases; nucleotides not matched to a gene: 3. Per germline, CDR1 SGHNT and CDR2 YYREEE (reference sequence). The CDR3 has 15 amino acids.